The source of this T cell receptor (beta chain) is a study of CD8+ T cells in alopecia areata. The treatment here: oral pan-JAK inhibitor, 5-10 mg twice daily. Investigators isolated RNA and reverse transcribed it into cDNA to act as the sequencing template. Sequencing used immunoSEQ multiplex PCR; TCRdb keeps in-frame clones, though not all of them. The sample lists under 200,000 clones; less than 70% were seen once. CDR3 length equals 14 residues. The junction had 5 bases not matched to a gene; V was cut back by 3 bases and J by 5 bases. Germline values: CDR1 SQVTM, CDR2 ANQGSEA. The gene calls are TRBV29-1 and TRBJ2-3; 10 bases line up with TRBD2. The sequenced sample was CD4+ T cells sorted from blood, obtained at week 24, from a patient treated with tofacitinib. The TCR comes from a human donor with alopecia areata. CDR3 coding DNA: TGCAGCGTTGAGAAGCGGGGGGGCCTAGATACGCAGTATTTT. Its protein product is CSVEKRGGLDTQYF.